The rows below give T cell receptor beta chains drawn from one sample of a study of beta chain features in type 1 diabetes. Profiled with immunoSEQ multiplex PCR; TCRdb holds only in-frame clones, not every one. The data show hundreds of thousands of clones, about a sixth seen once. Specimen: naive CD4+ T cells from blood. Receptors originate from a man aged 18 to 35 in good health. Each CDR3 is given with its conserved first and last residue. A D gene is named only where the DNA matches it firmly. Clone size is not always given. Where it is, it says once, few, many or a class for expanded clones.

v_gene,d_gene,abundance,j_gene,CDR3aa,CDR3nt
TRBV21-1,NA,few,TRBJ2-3,CASSKPQQLRDTQYF,TGTGCCAGCAGCAAACCCCAGCAGTTGAGAGATACGCAGTATTTT
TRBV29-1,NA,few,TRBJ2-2,CSASEPTNTGELFF,TGCAGCGCATCCGAGCCCACGAACACCGGGGAGCTGTTTTTT
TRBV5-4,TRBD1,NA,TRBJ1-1,CASSTDRGGAEAFF,TGTGCCAGCAGCACGGACAGGGGAGGCGCTGAAGCTTTCTTT
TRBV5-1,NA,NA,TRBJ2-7,CASSFGPRGEGYEQYF,TGCGCCAGCAGCTTCGGTCCCAGAGGGGAAGGCTACGAGCAGTACTTC
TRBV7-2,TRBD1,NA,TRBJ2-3,CASSLASGTGGTDTQYF,TGTGCCAGCAGCTTAGCGTCGGGGACAGGGGGCACAGATACGCAGTATTTT
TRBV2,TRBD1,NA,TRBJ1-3,CASSGQGAGNTIYF,TGTGCCAGCAGTGGACAGGGGGCTGGAAACACCATATATTTT
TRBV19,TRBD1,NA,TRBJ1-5,CASSSARQGGSQPQHF,TGTGCCAGTAGTTCCGCCCGACAGGGGGGTAGTCAGCCCCAGCATTTT
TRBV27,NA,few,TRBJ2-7,CASRTSYSGKYSYEQYF,TGTGCCAGCAGGACATCATATAGCGGAAAATACTCCTACGAGCAGTACTTC
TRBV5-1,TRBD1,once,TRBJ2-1,CASSFLDRVKNEQFF,TGCGCCAGCAGCTTCCTCGACAGGGTAAAGAATGAGCAGTTCTTC
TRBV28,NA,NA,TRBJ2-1,CARKGGLPYNEQFF,TGTGCCAGGAAGGGGGGACTACCTTACAATGAGCAGTTCTTC
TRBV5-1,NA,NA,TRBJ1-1,CASSLRLGNTEAFF,TGCGCCAGCAGCTTGCGCTTAGGGAACACTGAAGCTTTCTTT
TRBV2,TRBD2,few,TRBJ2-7,CASTAGDSQYF,TGTGCCAGCACAGCGGGGGATTCCCAGTACTTC
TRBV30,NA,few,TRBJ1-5,CAWSQGSSQPQHF,TGTGCCTGGAGTCAGGGAAGCAGTCAGCCCCAGCATTTT
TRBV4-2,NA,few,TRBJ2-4,CASSNPTEVAKNIQYF,TGTGCCAGCAGCAACCCGACTGAGGTAGCCAAAAACATTCAGTACTTC
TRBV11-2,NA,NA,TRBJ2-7,CASSRPNPEQYF,TGTGCCAGCAGCCGCCCAAACCCCGAGCAGTACTTC
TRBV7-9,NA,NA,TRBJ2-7,CASSFAANVYEQYF,TGTGCCAGCAGCTTCGCAGCGAATGTCTACGAGCAGTACTTC
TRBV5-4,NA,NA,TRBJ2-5,CASSLEVHQETQYF,TGTGCCAGCAGCTTGGAGGTCCACCAAGAGACCCAGTACTTC
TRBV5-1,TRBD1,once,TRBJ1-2,CASTSDRPNYGYTF,TGCGCCAGCACCTCGGACAGGCCTAACTATGGCTACACCTTC
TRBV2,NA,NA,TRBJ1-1,CASKSQWGTGTVNTEAFF,TGTGCCAGCAAATCGCAATGGGGGACCGGGACCGTGAACACTGAAGCTTTCTTT
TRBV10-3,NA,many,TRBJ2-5,CAIKGTQETQYF,TGTGCCATCAAGGGGACCCAAGAGACCCAGTACTTC
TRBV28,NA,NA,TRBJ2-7,CASTRGPYEQYF,TGTGCCAGCACCCGAGGGCCCTACGAGCAGTACTTC
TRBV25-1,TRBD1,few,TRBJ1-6,CASSDRGHNSPLHF,TGTGCCAGCAGTGACAGGGGGCATAATTCACCCCTCCACTTT
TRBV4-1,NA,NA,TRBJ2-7,CASSQGWGAYEQYF,TGCGCCAGCAGCCAAGGATGGGGGGCCTACGAGCAGTACTTC
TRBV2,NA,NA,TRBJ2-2,CASTYNTANTGELFF,TGTGCCAGCACGTACAATACAGCGAACACCGGGGAGCTGTTTTTT
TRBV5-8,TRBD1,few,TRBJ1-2,CASSSRDRVTNYGYTF,TGTGCCAGCAGTTCTAGGGACAGGGTAACTAACTATGGCTACACCTTC
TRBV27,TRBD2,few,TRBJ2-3,CASSPRTSGGASTDTQYF,TGTGCCAGCAGTCCGAGGACTAGCGGGGGAGCTAGCACAGATACGCAGTATTTT
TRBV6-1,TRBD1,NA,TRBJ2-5,CASSLGQSRETQYF,TGTGCCAGCAGCTTGGGACAGAGCAGGGAGACCCAGTACTTC
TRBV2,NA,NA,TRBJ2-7,CASSPTISYEQYF,TGTGCCAGCAGCCCGACAATCTCCTACGAGCAGTACTTC
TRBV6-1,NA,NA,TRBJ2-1,CASNLDGSYNEQFF,TGTGCCAGCAACCTTGACGGTTCCTACAATGAGCAGTTCTTC
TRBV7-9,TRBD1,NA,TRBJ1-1,CASSLATLRQGVGNTEAFF,TGTGCCAGCAGCTTAGCCACCCTCCGACAGGGTGTGGGGAACACTGAAGCTTTCTTT
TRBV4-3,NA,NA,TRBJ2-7,CASSQDLGPSYYEQYF,TGCGCCAGCAGCCAAGATCTGGGCCCGTCGTATTACGAGCAGTACTTC
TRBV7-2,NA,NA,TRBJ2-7,CASSLELRRGELGQYF,TGTGCCAGCAGCTTAGAGCTGCGGCGGGGAGAACTGGGGCAGTACTTC
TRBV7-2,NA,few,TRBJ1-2,CASSLGGFIHYGYTF,TGTGCCAGCAGCTTAGGAGGGTTTATTCACTATGGCTACACCTTC
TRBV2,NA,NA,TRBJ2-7,CASSPQGNEQYF,TGTGCCAGCAGTCCTCAGGGGAACGAGCAGTACTTC
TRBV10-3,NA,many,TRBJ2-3,CAISRDFGTDTQYF,TGTGCCATCTCTCGAGATTTTGGCACAGATACGCAGTATTTT
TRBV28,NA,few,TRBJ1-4,CASSPAFARDEKLFF,TGTGCCAGCAGTCCGGCGTTCGCTCGAGATGAAAAACTGTTTTTT
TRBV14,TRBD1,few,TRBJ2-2,CASRPRTGFPFTGELFF,TGTGCCAGCAGGCCCAGGACAGGGTTCCCTTTCACCGGGGAGCTGTTTTTT
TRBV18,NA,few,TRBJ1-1,CASSPPRVRMNTEAFF,TGTGCCAGCTCACCGCCGAGAGTTAGGATGAACACTGAAGCTTTCTTT
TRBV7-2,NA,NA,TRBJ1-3,CASSLRRGSGNTIYF,TGTGCCAGCAGCTTACGGAGGGGCTCTGGAAACACCATATATTTT
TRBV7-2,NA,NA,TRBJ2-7,CASSLDVGYEQYF,TGTGCCAGCAGCTTAGACGTCGGTTACGAGCAGTACTTC
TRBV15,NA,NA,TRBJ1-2,CATSRDPRTNYGYTF,TGTGCCACCAGCAGAGATCCCCGAACTAACTATGGCTACACCTTC
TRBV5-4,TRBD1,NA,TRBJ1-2,CASSSPGTGVRGYTF,TGTGCCAGCAGCTCCCCCGGGACAGGGGTACGTGGCTACACCTTC
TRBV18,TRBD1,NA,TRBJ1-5,CASSPGTGSNQPQHF,TGTGCCAGCTCCCCCGGGACAGGGAGCAATCAGCCCCAGCATTTT
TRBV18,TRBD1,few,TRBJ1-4,CASSPDRGGEKLFF,TGTGCCAGCTCACCAGACAGGGGAGGTGAAAAACTGTTTTTT
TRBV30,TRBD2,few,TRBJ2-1,CAWNGGFYNEQFF,TGTGCCTGGAACGGGGGGTTCTACAATGAGCAGTTCTTC
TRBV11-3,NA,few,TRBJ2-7,CASSLESYYEQYF,TGTGCCAGCAGCTTAGAATCCTACTACGAGCAGTACTTC
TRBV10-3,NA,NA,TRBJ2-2,CAISELPQITGELFF,TGTGCCATCAGTGAGCTCCCCCAGATCACCGGGGAGCTGTTTTTT
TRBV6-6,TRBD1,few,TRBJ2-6,CASGQGEAGANVLTF,TGTGCCAGTGGACAGGGCGAGGCTGGGGCCAACGTCCTGACTTTC
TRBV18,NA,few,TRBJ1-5,CASSPPGTSGPQHF,TGTGCCAGCTCACCACCCGGCACCTCCGGGCCCCAGCATTTT
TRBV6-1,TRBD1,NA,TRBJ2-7,CASEGTAYEQYF,TGTGCCAGCGAAGGGACAGCCTACGAGCAGTACTTC
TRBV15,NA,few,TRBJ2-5,CATSRAGRGSQTQYF,TGTGCCACCAGCAGAGCGGGTAGGGGCAGCCAGACCCAGTACTTC
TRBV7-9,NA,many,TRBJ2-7,CASSLVFGEQYF,TGTGCCAGCAGCTTAGTTTTCGGCGAGCAGTACTTC
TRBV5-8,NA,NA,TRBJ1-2,CASSARDYGYTF,TGTGCCAGCAGCGCAAGAGACTATGGCTACACCTTC
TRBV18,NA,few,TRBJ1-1,CASERGNTEAFF,TGTGCCAGCGAGCGGGGGAACACTGAAGCTTTCTTT